This T cell receptor beta chain is from a study of blood T cell repertoires in COVID-19. In the study overall: Researchers got acute and convalescent COVID-19 samples from the United States, Italy and Spain.

Germline V gene lookup returns CDR1 MNHEY and CDR2 SVGAGI. V lost 4 bases to trimming and J lost 12 bases, with 17 bases between them. This CDR3 contains 13 residues. TCRdb's table, derived via immunoSEQ multiplex PCR, lists solely in-frame clones and lacks some. This sample carries 100,000 or so clones, almost 80% of them seen once, and the ten largest clones take 12%. The sequencing sample was made of peripheral blood. This TCR was recovered from a woman aged 70-85 years with acute or convalescent COVID-19. This chain joins TRBV6-5 and TRBJ2-3, with D tentatively TRBD2 (6 bases). Written as DNA, the CDR3 is TGTGCCAGCAGTTTAACTAGCCCCACGGCACAGTATTTT. Translating gives CASSLTSPTAQYF.